This T cell receptor beta chain originates from a study of T cells in Graves' hyperthyroidism and ophthalmopathy. The CDR3 is 14 amino acids. The germline CDR1 and CDR2 sequences are DFQATT and SNEGSKA (reference sequence). The germline V and J ends were trimmed by 0 bases and 4 bases, with 13 bases remaining between them. This clonotype was detected ten times or more. TCR beta CDR3 region amplification was performed from RNA transcripts. Researchers ran a first-round RT-PCR on the TCR CDR3 using the HTBI primer set. Each CDR3 protein is one row after TCRdb ran MiXCR on the multiplex PCR reads. In the table there are 450,000 to 600,000 distinct CDR3 sequences, 20% of which are singletons. Thyroid ultrasound, orbital computed tomography, clinical symptoms, and serum thyroxine and TRAb underpinned diagnoses.

The receptor's source is a man aged 35 to 55 with Graves' ophthalmopathy. The material sequenced was blood. The genes are TRBV20-1 and TRBJ2-7, with D possibly matching TRBD2 (6 bases). The CDR3 DNA sequence: TGCAGTGCTAGAGAAAGAACTAGCCCTTACGAGCAGTACTTC. This translates into CSARERTSPYEQYF.